This TCR beta chain is from a study of shared clonotypes between healthy human individuals. At the level of the study: Each donor's CD4 naive and CD4 memory cells filled three plates apiece, CD8 naive two, and CD8 memory one. Overall study results and limits: Investigators expected sequencing depth to affect clonotype sharing among donors.

Recent vaccinations or acute infections were absent in the healthy HIV-negative adult donors. The CDR3 contains 10 residues. Trimming stripped 7 bases from V and 6 bases from J, with 6 bases between. The germline gives CDR1 WNHNN, CDR2 SYGVQD (reference sequence). The genomic DNA of each subset was split evenly across several immunoSEQ plates. TCRdb's copy holds only in-frame clones and misses some; the assay was immunoSEQ multiplex PCR. This table holds 2 million to 2.5 million clones, roughly 95% found once. Points on this clone: The target antigen is unknown.

The chain uses TRBV10-1 and TRBJ2-5; perhaps D is TRBD1 or TRBD2 (5 bases each). This clonotype was obtained from a man between 18 and 35 years old in good health. Input material: naive CD4+ T cells sorted from blood. As for subset: CD45RA+ positively selected. This chain's CDR3 is CASTGQTQYF. The CDR3 DNA follows: TGCGCCAGCACGGGACAGACCCAGTACTTC.